The present T cell receptor (beta chain) was sequenced within a study of shared clonotypes between healthy human individuals. About the research overall: Three plates were used per donor for CD4 naive, three for CD4 memory, two for CD8 naive and one for CD8 memory.

Study-wide results and limits: Generally, naive subsets (rather than memory subsets) showed larger estimated richness. Generation probability values for non-shared clonotypes were lower than those for clonotypes shared by all four donors. It was only blood that was sampled, and tissue repertoires likely differ.

Here immunoSEQ multiplex PCR was the method, and the copy in TCRdb shows in-frame clones only, minus some. The sample yields about 1 million clones, approximately 70% seen once. Deletions cut 3 bases from V and 11 bases from J, with 14 bases between. From germline, CDR1 is SGHNT and CDR2 YYREEE (reference sequence). This CDR3 region has 13 residues. As to this clone: Its antigen is not identified.

The chain uses TRBV5-4 and TRBJ2-2; D unclear. The sequencing sample was made of memory CD4+ T cells sorted from blood. The subset was: CD45RA-negative fraction. The source of this sequence is a man in his late teens or twenties in good health. The DNA of the CDR3 is TGTGCCAGCAGCTCCCCTGGGCGCATCGAGCTGTTTTTT. It encodes CASSSPGRIELFF.